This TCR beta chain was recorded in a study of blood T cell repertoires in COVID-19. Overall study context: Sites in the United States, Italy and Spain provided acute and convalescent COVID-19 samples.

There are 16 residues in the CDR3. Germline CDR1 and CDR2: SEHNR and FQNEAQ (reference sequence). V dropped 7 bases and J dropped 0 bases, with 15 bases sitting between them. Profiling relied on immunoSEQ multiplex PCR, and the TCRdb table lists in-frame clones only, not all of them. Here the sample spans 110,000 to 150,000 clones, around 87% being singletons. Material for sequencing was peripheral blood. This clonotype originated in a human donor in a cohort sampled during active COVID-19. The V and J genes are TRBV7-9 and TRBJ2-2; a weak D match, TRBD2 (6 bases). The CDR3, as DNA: TGTGCCAGCAACCCCGGGACGGGGGCGAACACCGGGGAGCTGTTTTTT. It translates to CASNPGTGANTGELFF.